These T cell receptor beta chains were read from a single sample in a study of cytomegalovirus exposure and HLA in healthy donors. Assay used: immunoSEQ multiplex PCR; TCRdb lists only in-frame clones, some missing. The data hold around 250,000 clones, with over 90% observed a single time. The sample taken for sequencing was PBMCs. All receptors derive from a girl aged 2 to 10 in good health and CMV-seronegative. Both conserved end residues are part of each CDR3. D genes are given only for firm matches. The size field is filled for only some rows; it gives once, few, many or a size class.

V gene	J gene	CDR3 length	clone size	D gene	CDR3 protein	CDR3 DNA
TRBV30	TRBJ1-2	11	.	TRBD1	CAGQGAYGYTF	TGTGCCGGACAGGGCGCCTATGGCTACACCTTC
TRBV6-1	TRBJ1-1	14	.	.	CATHLFGGNTEAFF	TGTGCCACCCATCTTTTCGGGGGAAACACTGAAGCTTTCTTT
TRBV5-8	TRBJ1-1	13	.	.	CASSYDVLSGAFF	TGTGCCAGCAGCTATGACGTTCTCTCGGGGGCTTTCTTT
TRBV5-1	TRBJ2-5	16	.	TRBD2	CASSLRLAGSQETQYF	TGCGCCAGCAGCTTGAGACTAGCTGGCTCCCAAGAGACCCAGTACTTC
TRBV12-5	TRBJ1-1	13	.	.	CASGLTRGTEAFF	TGTGCTAGTGGTCTCACCAGGGGCACTGAAGCTTTCTTT
TRBV6-1	TRBJ2-3	13	once	.	CASSSPSTDTQYF	TGTGCCAGCAGTTCCCCTAGCACAGATACGCAGTATTTT
TRBV6-1	TRBJ1-6	17	.	.	CASSERGGDQGSSPLHF	TGTGCCAGCAGTGAAAGGGGGGGGGACCAGGGGAGTTCACCCCTCCACTTT
TRBV30	TRBJ2-7	11	once	.	CAWSGLFEQYF	TGTGCCTGGAGTGGACTCTTCGAGCAGTACTTC
TRBV19	TRBJ1-5	16	.	TRBD1	CASTRAGTGGLQPQHF	TGTGCCAGTACCAGAGCCGGGACAGGGGGCCTTCAGCCCCAGCATTTT
TRBV29-1	TRBJ2-4	9	few	.	CSVGQDLYF	TGCAGCGTTGGACAGGATCTGTACTTC
TRBV14	TRBJ2-7	13	.	TRBD2	CASSHAGAHEQYF	TGTGCCAGCAGCCATGCGGGAGCCCACGAGCAGTACTTC
TRBV2	TRBJ2-2	16	once	TRBD2	CASSDFTGGNTGELFF	TGTGCCAGCAGTGACTTTACGGGAGGGAACACCGGGGAGCTGTTTTTT
TRBV19	TRBJ2-7	13	.	.	CASSIGQAYEQYF	TGTGCCAGTAGTATAGGACAGGCCTACGAGCAGTACTTC
TRBV5-4	TRBJ1-1	16	.	.	CASSLYVPRRGTEAFF	TGTGCCAGCAGCTTGTACGTGCCCCGAAGGGGGACTGAAGCTTTCTTT
TRBV14	TRBJ2-1	16	.	.	CASSQVSGLRSYPQFF	TGTGCCAGCAGCCAAGTATCGGGACTCCGTTCTTACCCGCAGTTCTTC
TRBV5-1	TRBJ1-4	13	.	TRBD1	CASRTDRNEKLFF	TGCGCCAGCCGTACGGACAGGAATGAAAAACTGTTTTTT
TRBV5-1	TRBJ2-1	17	.	.	CASSLISGEGESEEGFF	TGCGCCAGCAGCCTCATCTCGGGAGAAGGAGAATCCGAGGAAGGGTTCTTC
TRBV5-1	TRBJ2-1	15	.	TRBD1	CASSTPGGAYNEQFF	TGCGCCAGCAGCACTCCAGGGGGCGCCTACAATGAGCAGTTCTTC
TRBV13	TRBJ2-3	15	.	.	CASSSEGASTDTQYF	TGTGCCAGCAGCTCCGAGGGCGCTAGCACAGATACGCAGTATTTT
TRBV4-1	TRBJ1-4	12	.	.	CASSRDSIRLFF	TGCGCCAGCAGCCGGGACTCCATCCGACTGTTTTTT
TRBV6-1	TRBJ2-1	13	once	TRBD2	CASRSGTSNEQFF	TGTGCCAGCAGATCCGGGACTAGCAATGAGCAGTTCTTC
TRBV13	TRBJ2-5	13	.	.	CASSLGNLETQYF	TGTGCCAGCAGCTTAGGAAATCTGGAGACCCAGTACTTC
TRBV7-2	TRBJ1-4	16	.	.	CASSLDFGISNEKLFF	TGTGCCAGCAGCTTAGACTTCGGGATCTCTAATGAAAAACTGTTTTTT
TRBV5-4	TRBJ2-7	14	.	.	CASMIRDNPYEQYF	TGTGCCAGCATGATCCGGGACAACCCCTACGAGCAGTACTTC
TRBV15	TRBJ2-1	18	once	TRBD2	CATSRDPGGGLSYNEQFF	TGTGCCACCAGCAGAGATCCCGGGGGGGGTCTCTCCTACAATGAGCAGTTCTTC
TRBV27	TRBJ1-5	13	.	TRBD1	CASSAGGYQPQHF	TGTGCCAGCAGCGCAGGGGGCTATCAGCCCCAGCATTTT
TRBV6-1	TRBJ1-1	13	.	TRBD1	CASRDRLLGEAFF	TGTGCCAGCAGGGACAGGTTATTAGGTGAAGCTTTCTTT
TRBV18	TRBJ2-7	14	.	TRBD2	CASSLASGTSEQYF	TGTGCCAGCTCACTGGCTAGCGGGACCTCTGAGCAGTACTTC
TRBV27	TRBJ2-1	16	.	TRBD1	CASSPHSGTGLNEQFF	TGTGCCAGCAGTCCGCACTCCGGGACAGGGCTAAATGAGCAGTTCTTC
TRBV6-5	TRBJ1-2	15	few	.	CASSPERGSNYGYTF	TGTGCCAGCAGTCCCGAAAGGGGGTCCAACTATGGCTACACCTTC
TRBV11-2	TRBJ2-1	15	.	TRBD2	CASSFIAGGPNEQFF	TGTGCCAGCAGCTTTATAGCGGGAGGGCCCAATGAGCAGTTCTTC
TRBV5-1	TRBJ1-2	16	.	TRBD1	CASSPDRGSSHYGYTF	TGCGCCAGCAGCCCCGACAGGGGCTCCTCGCACTATGGCTACACCTTC
TRBV25-1	TRBJ1-2	13	few	.	CASSELVGDGYTF	TGTGCCAGCAGTGAATTGGTGGGAGATGGCTACACCTTC
TRBV11-2	TRBJ2-7	13	few	.	CASSPGQSYEQYF	TGTGCCAGCAGTCCCGGACAGTCCTACGAGCAGTACTTC
TRBV7-9	TRBJ2-1	14	.	TRBD1	CASSLWTGWGEQFF	TGTGCCAGCAGCCTTTGGACAGGGTGGGGTGAGCAGTTCTTC
TRBV6-5	TRBJ1-4	13	.	.	CASTIGGGEKLFF	TGTGCCAGCACCATCGGGGGTGGAGAAAAACTGTTTTTT
TRBV27	TRBJ2-3	15	.	TRBD2	CASSLRLAPTDTQYF	TGTGCCAGCAGTCTCAGACTAGCGCCGACAGATACGCAGTATTTT
TRBV15	TRBJ2-1	16	.	TRBD1	CATSTGQGFSNNEQFF	TGTGCCACCAGCACTGGACAGGGGTTTAGTAACAATGAGCAGTTCTTC
TRBV7-2	TRBJ2-7	15	.	.	CASSLPSTSSYEQYF	TGTGCCAGCAGCTTACCTAGCACCTCCTCCTACGAGCAGTACTTC
TRBV29-1	TRBJ2-1	11	once	.	CSVADRGEQFF	TGCAGCGTTGCCGATAGGGGTGAGCAGTTCTTC